This T cell receptor (beta chain) was recovered during a study of blood T cell repertoires in COVID-19. In the study overall: In each case, the material was cDNA or gDNA derived from T cells, B-cell-depleted T cells, or PBMCs.

Sequencing was performed with immunoSEQ multiplex PCR; in TCRdb, only in-frame clones are kept and a portion is missing. This sample has approximately 210,000 clones, with 80% to 85% found just once. This TCR was sampled from a woman between 45 and 65 years old with acute COVID-19. Sequenced material: PBMCs or T cells enriched from blood (not recorded which).

DNA for the CDR3: TGTGCCATCAGTGCCGGGACTAGACCTGATGAGCAGTTCTTC. Translated, it gives CAISAGTRPDEQFF. This chain uses TRBV10-3 with TRBJ2-1, with TRBD2 identical over 8 bases. There are 14 residues in the CDR3. Germline V gene data show CDR1 as ENHRY and CDR2 as SYGVKD. The ends lost 4 bases at V and 8 bases at J; junction bases unmatched: 7.